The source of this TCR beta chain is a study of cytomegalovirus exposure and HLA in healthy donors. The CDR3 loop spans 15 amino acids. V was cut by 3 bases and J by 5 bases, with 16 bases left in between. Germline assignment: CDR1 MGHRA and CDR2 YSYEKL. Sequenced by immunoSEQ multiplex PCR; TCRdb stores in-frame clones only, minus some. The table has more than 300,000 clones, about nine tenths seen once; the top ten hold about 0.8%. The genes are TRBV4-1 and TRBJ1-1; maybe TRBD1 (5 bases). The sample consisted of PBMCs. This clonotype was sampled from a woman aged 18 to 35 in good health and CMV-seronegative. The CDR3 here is CASSQGGRRGTEAFF. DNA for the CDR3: TGCGCCAGCAGCCAGGGGGGACGGAGGGGAACTGAAGCTTTCTTT.